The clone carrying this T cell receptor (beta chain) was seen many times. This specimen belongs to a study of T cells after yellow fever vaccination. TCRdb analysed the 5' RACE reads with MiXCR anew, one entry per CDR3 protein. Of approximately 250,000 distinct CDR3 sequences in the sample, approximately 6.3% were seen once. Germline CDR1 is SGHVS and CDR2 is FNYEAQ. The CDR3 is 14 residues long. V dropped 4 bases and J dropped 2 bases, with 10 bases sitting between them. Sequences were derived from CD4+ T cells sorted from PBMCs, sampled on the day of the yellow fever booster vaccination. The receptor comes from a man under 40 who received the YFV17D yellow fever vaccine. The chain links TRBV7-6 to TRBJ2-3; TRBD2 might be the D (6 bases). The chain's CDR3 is CASSYSGITDTQYF. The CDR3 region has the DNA TGTGCCAGCAGCTATAGCGGTATCACAGATACGCAGTATTTT.